These T cell receptor beta chains were read from a single sample in a study of shared clonotypes between healthy human individuals. Produced via immunoSEQ multiplex PCR; TCRdb's table is partial and in-frame only. The data hold about 980,000 clones, with around 80% observed a single time. Sequenced sample: memory CD4+ T cells sorted from blood. These TCRs come from a man aged 18-30 years in good health. Each CDR3 is given with its conserved first and last residue. The D gene is left open where the match is weak. Only some rows state a clone size, as once, few, many or a class for expanded clones.

TRBV19	few	TRBJ1-3	NA	CASSYLQGRIISGNTIYF	TGTGCCAGTAGCTACTTACAGGGCCGCATAATCTCTGGAAACACCATATATTTT
TRBV9	NA	TRBJ2-4	NA	CASSADSTSKNIQYF	TGTGCCAGCAGCGCGGACAGTACCTCCAAAAACATTCAGTACTTC
TRBV5-1	NA	TRBJ1-1	NA	CASSFSGRRRNTEAFF	TGCGCCAGCAGCTTTTCTGGCCGGAGACGAAACACTGAAGCTTTCTTT
TRBV6-5	NA	TRBJ2-7	NA	CASSSPSGTGAYEQYF	TGTGCCAGCAGTTCTCCCTCCGGGACGGGAGCCTACGAGCAGTACTTC
TRBV6-5	NA	TRBJ1-3	NA	CATLRMDTIYF	TGTGCCACCCTAAGAATGGACACCATATATTTT
TRBV30	NA	TRBJ1-6	NA	CAWSANDGSLHF	TGTGCCTGGAGTGCTAATGACGGGTCCCTCCACTTT
TRBV5-1	NA	TRBJ2-1	TRBD2	CASSLGLAGLWDNEQFF	TGCGCCAGCAGCTTGGGACTAGCGGGGTTGTGGGACAATGAGCAGTTCTTC
TRBV19	few	TRBJ1-1	NA	CASSIPAMNTEAFF	TGTGCCAGTAGTATCCCCGCCATGAACACTGAAGCTTTCTTT
TRBV28	NA	TRBJ1-2	NA	CASTGDRLTDGYTF	TGTGCCAGCACAGGGGACCGGTTGACGGATGGCTACACCTTC
TRBV7-6	NA	TRBJ1-2	NA	CASSLGEQGIGYTF	TGTGCCAGCAGCTTAGGCGAACAGGGTATTGGCTACACCTTC
TRBV6-1	NA	TRBJ2-1	NA	CASSEALQGINEQFF	TGTGCCAGCAGTGAAGCGCTTCAGGGGATTAATGAGCAGTTCTTC
TRBV6-1	NA	TRBJ1-2	TRBD1	CASSVGTGSNYGYTF	TGTGCCAGCAGTGTAGGGACAGGAAGTAACTATGGCTACACCTTC
TRBV19	NA	TRBJ1-5	NA	CASSRFIQPQHF	TGTGCCAGTAGTCGGTTCATTCAGCCCCAGCATTTT
TRBV10-3	few	TRBJ1-1	NA	CAIREGINTEAFF	TGTGCCATCCGTGAGGGAATAAACACTGAAGCTTTCTTT
TRBV6-5	NA	TRBJ2-1	TRBD2	CASSSTSGGHNEQFF	TGTGCCAGCAGTTCTACTAGCGGGGGCCACAATGAGCAGTTCTTC
TRBV10-3	NA	TRBJ1-5	NA	CAIQAQVDRSAPQHF	TGTGCCATCCAGGCGCAAGTCGATCGCAGCGCGCCCCAGCATTTT
TRBV5-6	few	TRBJ1-6	TRBD1	CASSALGQPDSPLHF	TGTGCCAGCAGCGCCCTGGGACAGCCAGATTCACCCCTCCACTTT
TRBV30	NA	TRBJ2-4	NA	CAWSLDSGNIQYF	TGTGCCTGGAGTCTGGACAGCGGGAACATTCAGTACTTC
TRBV4-3	NA	TRBJ2-2	NA	CASSQADRNDGELFF	TGCGCCAGCAGCCAAGCGGACCGCAACGACGGGGAGCTGTTTTTT
TRBV6-5	NA	TRBJ2-5	TRBD1	CASSPRDRDPETQYF	TGTGCCAGCAGTCCCCGGGACAGGGACCCAGAGACCCAGTACTTC
TRBV9	NA	TRBJ2-2	NA	CASSVGQYTGELFF	TGTGCCAGCAGCGTAGGTCAGTACACCGGGGAGCTGTTTTTT
TRBV11-1	NA	TRBJ2-3	TRBD2	CASSFSGGPADTQYF	TGTGCCAGCAGCTTTAGCGGGGGGCCGGCAGATACGCAGTATTTT
TRBV10-3	NA	TRBJ1-4	NA	CATHRATNEKLFF	TGTGCCACACACAGGGCGACTAATGAAAAACTGTTTTTT
TRBV30	NA	TRBJ1-1	NA	CAWSRTEAFF	TGTGCCTGGAGTCGGACCGAAGCTTTCTTT
TRBV5-1	NA	TRBJ1-6	TRBD1	CASSLGQGNSPLHF	TGCGCCAGCAGCTTGGGACAGGGCAATTCACCCCTCCACTTT
TRBV7-9	NA	TRBJ1-4	NA	CASSVGGGNEKLFF	TGTGCCAGCAGCGTTGGAGGGGGAAATGAAAAACTGTTTTTT
TRBV7-9	NA	TRBJ2-3	NA	CASSSNTDTQYF	TGTGCCAGCAGCTCCAACACAGATACGCAGTATTTT
TRBV7-8	many	TRBJ2-1	NA	CASSLGGVYNEQFF	TGTGCCAGCAGCTTAGGGGGGGTTTACAATGAGCAGTTCTTC
TRBV28	NA	TRBJ2-1	TRBD2	CASRGISGPENEQFF	TGTGCCAGCAGAGGTATTAGCGGGCCAGAAAATGAGCAGTTCTTC
TRBV28	NA	TRBJ2-2	NA	CASRRETGELFF	TGTGCCAGCAGGAGGGAGACCGGGGAGCTGTTTTTT
TRBV18	few	TRBJ2-7	TRBD2	CASSPGTMSAYEQYF	TGTGCCAGCTCCCCGGGGACTATGAGCGCCTACGAGCAGTACTTC
TRBV10-2	NA	TRBJ2-5	TRBD1	CASSPGGVETQYF	TGCGCCAGCAGTCCAGGGGGCGTAGAGACCCAGTACTTC
TRBV5-8	NA	TRBJ1-5	NA	CASSLGDTGVQPQHF	TGTGCCAGCAGCTTGGGGGACACGGGTGTGCAGCCCCAGCATTTT
TRBV6-5	NA	TRBJ2-7	TRBD1	CASSPDRGYEQYF	TGTGCCAGCAGCCCCGACAGGGGGTACGAGCAGTACTTC
TRBV30	once	TRBJ2-2	NA	CAWKEDSYGELFF	TGTGCCTGGAAGGAGGACAGTTACGGGGAGCTGTTTTTT
TRBV7-9	few	TRBJ1-3	NA	CASSFLSGNTIYF	TGTGCCAGCAGCTTCCTCTCTGGAAACACCATATATTTT
TRBV5-1	once	TRBJ1-2	NA	CASREGRGDGYTF	TGCGCCAGCAGAGAAGGAAGGGGGGACGGCTACACCTTC
TRBV18	NA	TRBJ2-1	NA	CASSPPGTLRGNEQFF	TGTGCCAGCTCACCACCGGGTACCCTTCGAGGCAATGAGCAGTTCTTC
TRBV5-8	NA	TRBJ2-7	TRBD2	CASSKGSSGNLYEQYF	TGTGCCAGCAGCAAGGGGTCCAGCGGGAACCTCTACGAGCAGTACTTC
TRBV6-6	NA	TRBJ2-3	TRBD1	CASNSPGQGTDTQYF	TGTGCCAGCAACTCGCCGGGACAGGGGACAGATACGCAGTATTTT
TRBV5-1	NA	TRBJ2-5	NA	CASSLAEGSRAQYF	TGCGCCAGCAGCTTGGCCGAGGGGTCCAGGGCCCAGTACTTC
TRBV6-5	NA	TRBJ2-1	TRBD1	CASSYGQGDINEQFF	TGTGCCAGCAGTTACGGACAGGGGGATATTAATGAGCAGTTCTTC
TRBV30	NA	TRBJ2-2	TRBD2	CAWDKGLEFTGELFF	TGTGCCTGGGACAAGGGACTAGAATTTACCGGGGAGCTGTTTTTT
TRBV5-4	NA	TRBJ2-7	TRBD1	CASSEGQGEGEQYF	TGTGCCAGCAGCGAAGGACAGGGGGAGGGCGAGCAGTACTTC
TRBV7-2	NA	TRBJ2-1	NA	CASSLARLEKQFF	TGTGCCAGCAGCTTAGCCCGACTAGAGAAGCAGTTCTTC
TRBV2	NA	TRBJ2-7	TRBD1	CASSVGQGEQYF	TGTGCCAGCAGTGTGGGACAGGGAGAGCAGTACTTC
TRBV30	once	TRBJ1-5	NA	CAWSVGGQGNQPQHF	TGTGCCTGGAGTGTAGGGGGGCAGGGCAATCAGCCCCAGCATTTT
TRBV5-4	NA	TRBJ2-5	TRBD2	CASSSSSGGIETQYF	TGTGCCAGCAGCTCTTCCAGCGGGGGGATCGAGACCCAGTACTTC
TRBV5-3	NA	TRBJ1-6	NA	CARNTQTGFLGSPLHF	TGTGCCAGAAACACCCAAACAGGTTTCCTTGGGTCACCCCTCCACTTT
TRBV6-5	once	TRBJ2-1	NA	CASRRGGDYEQFF	TGTGCCAGCAGGAGAGGAGGGGACTATGAGCAGTTCTTC
TRBV10-1	NA	TRBJ1-1	NA	CASSETGMGTEAFF	TGCGCCAGCAGTGAGACAGGGATGGGCACTGAAGCTTTCTTT
TRBV4-2	NA	TRBJ2-1	TRBD2	CASSPAGTSGYNEQFF	TGTGCCAGCAGCCCAGCCGGGACTAGCGGATACAATGAGCAGTTCTTC
TRBV9	once	TRBJ2-5	TRBD1	CASSDGRQGRLETQYF	TGTGCCAGCAGCGATGGGAGACAGGGGCGTTTAGAGACCCAGTACTTC
TRBV7-2	NA	TRBJ1-2	NA	CASSFRGLDYGYTF	TGTGCCAGCAGCTTTCGGGGTTTAGACTATGGCTACACCTTC
TRBV9	NA	TRBJ1-2	TRBD1	CASRPQGVGYGYTF	TGTGCCAGCAGACCGCAGGGGGTTGGGTATGGCTACACCTTC
TRBV27	NA	TRBJ2-7	NA	CASSLRGDFYEQYF	TGTGCCAGCAGTTTAAGGGGCGACTTCTACGAGCAGTACTTC
TRBV2	NA	TRBJ1-3	NA	CASSPGENTIYF	TGTGCCAGCTCCCCAGGGGAAAACACCATATATTTT